A single sample gave rise to the 2 T cell receptor beta chains below, sequenced in a study of shared clonotypes between healthy human individuals (dated by TCRdb to 2020 to 2021). The receptor library was made with the immunoSEQ multiplex PCR assay. TCRdb mirrors the immuneACCESS table, restricted to in-frame sequences. Some clones are absent from its copies; in checked studies, under half trace to an unresolved V gene, and the reason for the others is unknown. This sample gives hundreds of thousands of clones in total; roughly 79% of them show up just once. The ten largest make up around 13% of the sample. Sequences were obtained from PBMCs. The receptors were gathered from a woman aged 40 to 50 in good health. Some clones in this sample may be carry-over from other donors' samples.

The V and J genes are TRBV13 and TRBJ2-1; 8 bases match TRBD1. Germline V gives CDR1 PRHDT, CDR2 FYEKMQ (reference sequence). V was clipped by 4 bases and J by 13 bases; unmatched bases: 3. The CDR3 is made up of 11 amino acids. This CDR3 reads CASSSDRVQFF. The CDR3 bases are TGTGCCAGCAGCTCGGACAGGGTCCAGTTCTTC.

The V gene is TRBV7-7, the J gene TRBJ2-7; D is unclear. CDR1 is SSHAT, CDR2 FNYEAQ, per germline (reference sequence). The CDR3 is 15 residues long. V was pared by 5 bases and J by 0 bases, with 14 bases between. The CDR3 protein is CASSEGGPVSYEQYF. DNA for the CDR3: TGTGCCAGCAGCGAAGGTGGACCCGTCTCCTACGAGCAGTACTTC.